This TCR beta chain emerged from a study of response to subunit inactivated influenza vaccine. Points from the study as a whole: Authors suggested few new T cells are recruited by each seasonal influenza vaccination.

TCRdb ran MiXCR on the RT-PCR reads and lists one entry per CDR3 protein. Of 200,000 to 300,000 distinct CDR3 sequences in the sample, less than 15% were seen once. There are a few counts of this clonotype. The antigen is unknown. Germline V gives CDR1 MNHEY, CDR2 SVGAGI. Losses at the gene ends were 0 bases for V and 2 bases for J; bases not matched to a gene: 3. The CDR3 contains 17 residues. The chain joins TRBV6-5 to TRBJ2-3; TRBD2 matches 12 bases. Sequences were derived from non-naive T cells sorted from PBMCs, sampled roughly 15 days before vaccination. The receptor was isolated from a middle-aged man who received an inactivated influenza vaccine. The CDR3 bases are TGTGCCAGCAGTTACTCGGCTAGCGGGAGGGCCACAGATACGCAGTATTTT. This translates into CASSYSASGRATDTQYF.